The count of the clone carrying this TCR beta chain is one. The data derive from a study of blood T cell repertoires in COVID-19. In the study overall: Spain, Italy and the United States supplied samples that represented acute and convalescent COVID-19. T cells, B-cell-depleted T cells, or PBMCs provided the cDNA or gDNA that served as material.

The CDR3 is 11 amino acids. The germline V and J ends were trimmed by 4 bases and 5 bases, with 6 bases remaining between them. Authors' methods: By means of reference gene primer amplification, nucleated cell counts were estimated. Using immunoSEQ multiplex PCR, the repertoire was profiled, and TCRdb retains in-frame clones only, with some absent. D and trimming were read from the DNA, whereas the V and J calls and clone size are those reported in that table. The table lists approximately 300,000 clones, roughly 80% of them singletons. The chain joins TRBV5-3 to TRBJ2-5; no firm D call. TRBV5-3 has ORF status, its function being uncertain. This clonotype was sampled from a woman aged 45-60 years with active or convalescent COVID-19. Sequences were obtained from peripheral blood. CDR3 in amino acids: CARSPRETQYF. The CDR3 bases are TGTGCCAGAAGCCCCCGGGAGACCCAGTACTTC.